Listed here is a single TCR beta chain. Its antigen has not been determined. It has no much larger one-base neighbor in the sample; base qualities were not kept. The sample's time point label, in plain terms: human tissue collected at research (rapid) autopsy. Over a roughly three-year period, over 5 adult allo-HCT recipients with steroid-refractory GVHD were prospectively enrolled in a research-autopsy study. All GVHD patients had gastrointestinal GVHD and received several lines of GVHD-directed therapy; roughly five also had skin involvement. After a median post-mortem interval of about 9.4 hours, autopsy tissues were collected, including GI sites from esophagus to rectum, liver, skin, and lymphoid organs such as spleen. Each autopsy specimen was bisected, with one portion flash-frozen in liquid nitrogen and the remainder formalin-fixed, and the outer muscle layers of GI specimens were removed. Genomic DNA was extracted from frozen tissues using the Mag-Bind Blood & Tissue DNA HDQ 96 Kit on a Chemagic 360 or the DNeasy Blood & Tissue Kit. Extracted DNA was further purified with the Genomic DNA Clean & Concentrator-25 kit because of concern about red blood cell contamination.

Including cysteine and phenylalanine, the CDR3 has 13 amino acids. The entry retains the CDR3 DNA only, 39 bases that are in frame from base 1. CDR1 and CDR2 are read off the germline V gene (reference sequence) as MNHNY and SVGAGI. Between the V and J ends, shortened by 6 bases and 1 base respectively, the junction contains 9 bases. These data come from a study of tissue T cells after allogeneic stem cell transplantation (dated 2022 in TCRdb). Study-level background: Every GVHD patient received a graft from a donor; several grafts were unmodified and three were CD34-selected to deplete T cells. If a tissue had multiple samples, a pathologist reviewed H&E sections so that samples with histologically apparent lymphocytes got priority for sequencing. Using research autopsies of patients with and without GVHD, plus mouse models of GVHD, the study profiled TCR beta repertoires across many tissues. The human arm was a prospective observational study without blinding or randomization. The research as a whole found: Only a few T cell clones appeared in more than one patient, yet motif-based clustering showed tissue-specific repertoire signatures that were shared between patients. Within patients, how anatomically similar tissues were was a major factor shaping TCR repertoire composition, regardless of disease or transplant status. Which tissue TCRs were alloreactive or antigen-specific was not determined in the study, and some clones might have been persisting host cells. Blood and spleen T cells captured only a limited portion of the TCR repertoire detected in tissues, in both patients and mice. A small and clinically heterogeneous patient cohort was studied, and sampling depth was acknowledged as a limitation.

The receptor library was made with the immunoSEQ multiplex PCR assay. Adaptive Biotechnologies performed TCRbeta CDR3 sequencing at survey depth and reported CDR3 sequences, V/J genes, productive frequency, and template counts. Amplification of TCR beta CDR3 regions was performed from genomic DNA rather than from RNA. The original pipeline was this. Jensen-Shannon divergence served to quantify pairwise repertoire overlap between tissues, with 0 meaning identical and 1 meaning complete divergence. Based on pairwise JSD values, tissues were grouped by single-linkage agglomerative hierarchical clustering, and the results were shown as dendrograms. All patient samples were analyzed with GLIPH2 using simulation_depth 1000, kmer_min_depth 3 and cdr3_length_cutoff 8, and only groups containing more than two unique CDR3s were kept. A standardized tissue-overlap score was generated by extrapolating Jaccard GLIPH-group overlap across patients to a standard repertoire size of 1000 clones. Associations of diversity with clinical or experimental variables used linear mixed-effect models with tissue fixed effects and individual random effects. The clones in this table, taken by TCRdb from immuneACCESS, are in-frame only. Not every clone is retained; where verified, under half of the shortfall comes from an unresolved V gene, and the cause of the rest is unknown. From that table come the V and J calls and clone size; the DNA was used to work out D and trimming. Recorded for this sample are 550 to 650 clones; approximately 73% of them occurred a single time. Approximately 19% of the sample lies in the top ten.

This clonotype was obtained from a female patient aged 40-75 years with steroid-refractory graft-versus-host disease after an allogeneic stem cell transplant. It is possible that, after a transplant, some T cells come from the graft donor. The sequence links TRBV6-6 to TRBJ1-1; TRBD1 is perhaps the D gene, given 5 matching bases. Sequences were derived from duodenal tissue, sampled at autopsy. The nucleotide sequence is TGTGCCAGCAGACGGACACAGAACACTGAAGCTTTCTTT. The translation is CASRRTQNTEAFF.